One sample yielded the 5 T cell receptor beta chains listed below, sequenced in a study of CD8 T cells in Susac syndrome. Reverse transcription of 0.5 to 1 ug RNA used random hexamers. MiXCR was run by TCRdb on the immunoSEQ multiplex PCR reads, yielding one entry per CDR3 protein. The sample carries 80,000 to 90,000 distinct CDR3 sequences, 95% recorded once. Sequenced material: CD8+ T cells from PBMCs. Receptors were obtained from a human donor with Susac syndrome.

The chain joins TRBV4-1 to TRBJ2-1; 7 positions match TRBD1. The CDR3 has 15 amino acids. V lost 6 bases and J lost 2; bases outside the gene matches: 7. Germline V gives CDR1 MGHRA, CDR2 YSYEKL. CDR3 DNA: TGCGCCAGCAGTGACAGGGAAAGGGCCTACAATGAGCAGTTCTTC. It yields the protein CASSDRERAYNEQFF.

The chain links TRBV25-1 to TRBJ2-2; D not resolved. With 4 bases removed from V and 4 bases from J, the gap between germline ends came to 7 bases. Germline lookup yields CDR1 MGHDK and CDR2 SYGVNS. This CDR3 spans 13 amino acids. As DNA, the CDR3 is TGTGCCAGCAGTGGCAGGAGCACCGGGGAGCTGTTTTTT. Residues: CASSGRSTGELFF.

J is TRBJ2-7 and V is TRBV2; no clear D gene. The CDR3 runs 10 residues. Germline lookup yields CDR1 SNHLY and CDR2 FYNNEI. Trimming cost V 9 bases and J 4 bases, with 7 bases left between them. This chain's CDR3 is CASALYEQYF. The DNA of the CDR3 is TGTGCCAGTGCCCTATACGAGCAGTACTTC.

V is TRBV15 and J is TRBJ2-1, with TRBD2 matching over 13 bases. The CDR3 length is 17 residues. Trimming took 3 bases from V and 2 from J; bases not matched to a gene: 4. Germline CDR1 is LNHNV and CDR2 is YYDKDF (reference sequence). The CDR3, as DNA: TGTGCCACCAGCAGCCGACTAGCGGGAGGCCCCTACAATGAGCAGTTCTTC. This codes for CATSSRLAGGPYNEQFF.

The CDR3 protein is CASSYAQGRGETQYF. In nucleotides, the CDR3 is TGTGCCAGCAGTTACGCACAGGGTAGGGGGGAGACCCAGTACTTC. V gene TRBV6-5 combines with J gene TRBJ2-5; D possibly corresponds to TRBD1 (6 bases). The CDR3 consists of 15 residues. Germline CDR1 is MNHEY and CDR2 is SVGAGI. Trimming pared 2 bases from V and 5 bases from J, leaving 15 bases between.